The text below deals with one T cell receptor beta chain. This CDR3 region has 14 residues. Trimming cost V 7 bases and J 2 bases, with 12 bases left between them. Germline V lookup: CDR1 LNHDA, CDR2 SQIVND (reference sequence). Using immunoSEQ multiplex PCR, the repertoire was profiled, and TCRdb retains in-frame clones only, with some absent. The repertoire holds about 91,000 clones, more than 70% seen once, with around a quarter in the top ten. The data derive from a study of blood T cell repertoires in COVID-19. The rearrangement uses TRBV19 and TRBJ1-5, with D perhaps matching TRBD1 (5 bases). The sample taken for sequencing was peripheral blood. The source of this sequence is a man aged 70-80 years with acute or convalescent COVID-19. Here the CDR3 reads CASIAGVGNQPQHF. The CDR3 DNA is TGTGCCAGTATTGCGGGGGTGGGCAATCAGCCCCAGCATTTT.